The clone carrying this T cell receptor (beta chain) was counted only a few times. What it binds is unknown. This sample stems from a study of T cells in localized non-small cell lung cancer. General study results and limits: Detection in adjacent lung was observed for a median about 50 of the top 100 tumor clones. There was an association of higher blood T cell density with longer overall survival.

CDR3 length equals 16 residues. V dropped 0 bases and J dropped 4 bases, with 13 bases sitting between them. Germline lookup yields CDR1 MNHGY and CDR2 SAAAGT. Sequencing used immunoSEQ multiplex PCR; TCRdb keeps in-frame clones, though not all of them. Of roughly 3,800 clones listed, less than 40% are singletons. The sequence came from a male donor aged 60 or older with stage III lung adenocarcinoma. The chain combines TRBV6-8 with TRBJ1-3; no reliable D call. This material consisted of lung tumor tissue, taken before any cancer treatment. The CDR3 region is CASSYSKPHGGNTIYF. The CDR3, as DNA: TGTGCCAGCAGTTACTCAAAACCCCACGGGGGAAACACCATATATTTT.